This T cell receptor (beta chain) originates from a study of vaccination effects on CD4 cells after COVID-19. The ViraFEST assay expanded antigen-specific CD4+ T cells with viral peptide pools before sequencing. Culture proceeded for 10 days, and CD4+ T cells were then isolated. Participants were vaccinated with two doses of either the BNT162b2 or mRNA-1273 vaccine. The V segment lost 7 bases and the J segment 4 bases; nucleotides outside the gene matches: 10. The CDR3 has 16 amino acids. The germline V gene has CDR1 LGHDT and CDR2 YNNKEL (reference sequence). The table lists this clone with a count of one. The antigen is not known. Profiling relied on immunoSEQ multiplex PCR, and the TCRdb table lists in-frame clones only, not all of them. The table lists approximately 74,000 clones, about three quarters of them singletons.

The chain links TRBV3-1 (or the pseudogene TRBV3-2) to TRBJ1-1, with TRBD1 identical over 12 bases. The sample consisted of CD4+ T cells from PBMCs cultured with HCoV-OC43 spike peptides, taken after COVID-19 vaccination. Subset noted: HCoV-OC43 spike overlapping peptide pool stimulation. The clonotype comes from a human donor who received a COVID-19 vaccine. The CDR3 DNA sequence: TGTGCCAGCAACTCACGGGCGGGACAGGGGGCCACTGAAGCTTTCTTT. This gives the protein CASNSRAGQGATEAFF.